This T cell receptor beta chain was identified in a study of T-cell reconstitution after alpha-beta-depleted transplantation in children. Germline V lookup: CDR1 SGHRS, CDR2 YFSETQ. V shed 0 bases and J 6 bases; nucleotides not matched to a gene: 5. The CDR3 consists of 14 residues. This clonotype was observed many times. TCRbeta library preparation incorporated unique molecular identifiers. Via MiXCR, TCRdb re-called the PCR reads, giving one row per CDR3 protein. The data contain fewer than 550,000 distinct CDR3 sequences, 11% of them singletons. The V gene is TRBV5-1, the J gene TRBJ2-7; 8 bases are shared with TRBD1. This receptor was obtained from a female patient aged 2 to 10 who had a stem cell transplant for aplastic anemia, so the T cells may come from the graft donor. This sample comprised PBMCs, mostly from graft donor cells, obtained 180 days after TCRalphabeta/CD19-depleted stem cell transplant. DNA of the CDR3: TGCGCCAGCAGCTTGGATGGACAGGGCTCCGAGCAGTACTTC. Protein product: CASSLDGQGSEQYF.